This T cell receptor (beta chain) originates from a study of blood T cell repertoires in COVID-19. The V end lost 2 bases, the J end lost 0 bases, and 11 bases lay between the germline ends. This CDR3 contains 17 residues. Germline V CDR1 and CDR2: MNHEY, SMNVEV (reference sequence). Profiled with immunoSEQ multiplex PCR; TCRdb holds only in-frame clones, not every one. The sample carries about 130,000 clones, roughly 80% recorded once. This TCR derives from a man in his fifties who had recovered from COVID-19. Sequenced: PBMCs or T cells enriched from blood (not recorded which). V gene TRBV27 combines with J gene TRBJ1-6; unclear D gene. For the CDR3, the DNA is TGTGCCAGCAGTTTAGCCACCCCCAGCTCCTATAATTCACCCCTCCACTTT. Its protein is CASSLATPSSYNSPLHF.